Listed below are T cell receptor beta chains from one sample, sequenced in a study of cytomegalovirus exposure and HLA in healthy donors. Sequenced by immunoSEQ multiplex PCR; TCRdb stores in-frame clones only, minus some. The sample holds about 150,000 clones, approximately 80% seen once. Sequencing input: PBMCs. The receptor set was obtained from a man aged 30 to 45 in good health and CMV-seropositive. Each CDR3 is given with its conserved first and last residue. The order of the fields is V gene, J gene, clone size, CDR3 length, CDR3 protein. Expanded clones are given a class, and other clones once, few, many or no size at all.

v_call: TRBV4-2; j_call: TRBJ2-3; clone_size: -; cdr3_length: 16; cdr3_aa: CASSLELAFSTDTQYF
v_call: TRBV19; j_call: TRBJ2-1; clone_size: -; cdr3_length: 17; cdr3_aa: CASSMRTSGVSYNEQFF
v_call: TRBV30; j_call: TRBJ2-5; clone_size: -; cdr3_length: 16; cdr3_aa: CACYTDSGGSEETQYF
v_call: TRBV18; j_call: TRBJ2-3; clone_size: -; cdr3_length: 14; cdr3_aa: CASSRLRGTDTQYF
v_call: TRBV4-2; j_call: TRBJ2-7; clone_size: -; cdr3_length: 15; cdr3_aa: CASSQGLAGDYEQYF
v_call: TRBV7-6; j_call: TRBJ2-5; clone_size: -; cdr3_length: 17; cdr3_aa: CASSLRVGLASQETQYF
v_call: TRBV9; j_call: TRBJ1-1; clone_size: -; cdr3_length: 16; cdr3_aa: CASSLPPAGSQNEAFF
v_call: TRBV29-1; j_call: TRBJ2-3; clone_size: -; cdr3_length: 16; cdr3_aa: CSVAGVISGSTDTQYF
v_call: TRBV2; j_call: TRBJ1-4; clone_size: few; cdr3_length: 13; cdr3_aa: CATGERVREKLFF
v_call: TRBV7-3; j_call: TRBJ2-2; clone_size: -; cdr3_length: 20; cdr3_aa: CASSLTSSSAGGLNTGELFF
v_call: TRBV7-2; j_call: TRBJ2-1; clone_size: -; cdr3_length: 15; cdr3_aa: CASSLDLAAGNEQFF
v_call: TRBV7-2; j_call: TRBJ2-5; clone_size: -; cdr3_length: 13; cdr3_aa: CASSSYKGWEQYF
v_call: TRBV19; j_call: TRBJ1-4; clone_size: few; cdr3_length: 11; cdr3_aa: CASSLYEKLFF
v_call: TRBV5-4; j_call: TRBJ2-3; clone_size: -; cdr3_length: 16; cdr3_aa: CASSFPLAGHTDTQYF
v_call: TRBV9; j_call: TRBJ2-1; clone_size: -; cdr3_length: 15; cdr3_aa: CASRKGTSGDNEQFF
v_call: TRBV2; j_call: TRBJ2-7; clone_size: -; cdr3_length: 15; cdr3_aa: CASSSAWSNHHEQYF
v_call: TRBV6-5; j_call: TRBJ2-7; clone_size: -; cdr3_length: 15; cdr3_aa: CASSYGLAGAYEQYF
v_call: TRBV27; j_call: TRBJ1-4; clone_size: -; cdr3_length: 16; cdr3_aa: CASSTLGTGASEKLFF
v_call: TRBV4-1; j_call: TRBJ2-1; clone_size: few; cdr3_length: 18; cdr3_aa: CASSQVLAGGSSYNEQFF
v_call: TRBV27; j_call: TRBJ2-5; clone_size: -; cdr3_length: 17; cdr3_aa: CASSHRGLAGGQETQYF
v_call: TRBV28; j_call: TRBJ1-4; clone_size: -; cdr3_length: 15; cdr3_aa: CASSLWGAANEKLFF
v_call: TRBV29-1; j_call: TRBJ1-1; clone_size: -; cdr3_length: 10; cdr3_aa: CSVGHGEAFF
v_call: TRBV28; j_call: TRBJ1-5; clone_size: few; cdr3_length: 14; cdr3_aa: CASRRTVNNQPQHF
v_call: TRBV28; j_call: TRBJ2-7; clone_size: -; cdr3_length: 15; cdr3_aa: CASSLPGTGRYEQYF
v_call: TRBV28; j_call: TRBJ1-2; clone_size: -; cdr3_length: 16; cdr3_aa: CASSPRPSGGNYGYTF
v_call: TRBV9; j_call: TRBJ1-2; clone_size: -; cdr3_length: 12; cdr3_aa: CASMKLGAGYTF
v_call: TRBV4-1; j_call: TRBJ2-7; clone_size: -; cdr3_length: 15; cdr3_aa: CASSPAGATSYEQYF
v_call: TRBV27; j_call: TRBJ1-6; clone_size: few; cdr3_length: 16; cdr3_aa: CASSQPGQGLDSPLHF
v_call: TRBV28; j_call: TRBJ1-2; clone_size: -; cdr3_length: 14; cdr3_aa: CASSLLPGDYGYTF
v_call: TRBV21-1; j_call: TRBJ1-5; clone_size: -; cdr3_length: 17; cdr3_aa: CASSKRGQEYSNQPQHF
v_call: TRBV28; j_call: TRBJ2-3; clone_size: -; cdr3_length: 14; cdr3_aa: CASRGREGTDTQYF
v_call: TRBV7-8; j_call: TRBJ2-1; clone_size: -; cdr3_length: 17; cdr3_aa: CASSLGNRLAGDNEQFF
v_call: TRBV28; j_call: TRBJ1-6; clone_size: -; cdr3_length: 12; cdr3_aa: CASSFGNSPLHF
v_call: TRBV9; j_call: TRBJ2-1; clone_size: -; cdr3_length: 16; cdr3_aa: CASSGLAGGPSAEQFF
v_call: TRBV7-8; j_call: TRBJ1-1; clone_size: -; cdr3_length: 15; cdr3_aa: CASSRADRGDTEAFF
v_call: TRBV7-2; j_call: TRBJ2-1; clone_size: -; cdr3_length: 14; cdr3_aa: CASSFGTIYNEQFF
v_call: TRBV12-2; j_call: TRBJ2-7; clone_size: -; cdr3_length: 16; cdr3_aa: CASQGARATIFYEQYF
v_call: TRBV5-1; j_call: TRBJ2-6; clone_size: -; cdr3_length: 16; cdr3_aa: CASRTGGSSGANVLTF
v_call: TRBV6-5; j_call: TRBJ2-3; clone_size: -; cdr3_length: 15; cdr3_aa: CASSYSGGSSDTQYF
v_call: TRBV18; j_call: TRBJ1-1; clone_size: -; cdr3_length: 15; cdr3_aa: CASSPNQGTLLEAFF
v_call: TRBV4-1; j_call: TRBJ1-4; clone_size: -; cdr3_length: 16; cdr3_aa: CASSHPGFATNEKLFF
v_call: TRBV11-3; j_call: TRBJ2-3; clone_size: -; cdr3_length: 16; cdr3_aa: CASSLTSGIGLNTQYF
v_call: TRBV5-4; j_call: TRBJ2-5; clone_size: -; cdr3_length: 13; cdr3_aa: CASSSGTEETQYF
v_call: TRBV4-2; j_call: TRBJ2-1; clone_size: -; cdr3_length: 15; cdr3_aa: CASSQGTSGNNEQFF
v_call: TRBV2; j_call: TRBJ2-3; clone_size: -; cdr3_length: 15; cdr3_aa: CASSELVTSTDTQYF
v_call: TRBV4-1; j_call: TRBJ2-7; clone_size: -; cdr3_length: 14; cdr3_aa: CASSPNLSRGEQYF
v_call: TRBV6-5; j_call: TRBJ1-1; clone_size: -; cdr3_length: 12; cdr3_aa: CASSPGQLEAFF
v_call: TRBV28; j_call: TRBJ2-7; clone_size: -; cdr3_length: 16; cdr3_aa: CASSLLEIAEPYEQYF
v_call: TRBV18; j_call: TRBJ1-1; clone_size: -; cdr3_length: 15; cdr3_aa: CASSPDLGQNTEAFF
v_call: TRBV7-8; j_call: TRBJ2-1; clone_size: -; cdr3_length: 13; cdr3_aa: CASSLVDGNEQFF
v_call: TRBV28; j_call: TRBJ2-1; clone_size: -; cdr3_length: 15; cdr3_aa: CASFEGESSYNEQFF
v_call: TRBV10-3; j_call: TRBJ2-7; clone_size: -; cdr3_length: 13; cdr3_aa: CAIGVGGSYEQYF
v_call: TRBV4-1; j_call: TRBJ1-1; clone_size: -; cdr3_length: 18; cdr3_aa: CASSLGAGWTLTNTEAFF
v_call: TRBV28; j_call: TRBJ1-5; clone_size: -; cdr3_length: 14; cdr3_aa: CASSLSQGRQPQHF
v_call: TRBV7-2; j_call: TRBJ2-1; clone_size: -; cdr3_length: 15; cdr3_aa: CASSISGLAVTPQFF
v_call: TRBV29-1; j_call: TRBJ2-7; clone_size: -; cdr3_length: 15; cdr3_aa: CSVVIAGTPGYEQYF
v_call: TRBV19; j_call: TRBJ2-7; clone_size: -; cdr3_length: 14; cdr3_aa: CARSSGVTTYEQYF
v_call: TRBV4-1; j_call: TRBJ1-2; clone_size: few; cdr3_length: 15; cdr3_aa: CASSQDGGGGYGYTF